These T cell receptor beta chains were read from a single sample in a study of blood T cell repertoires in COVID-19. Sequencing used immunoSEQ multiplex PCR; TCRdb keeps in-frame clones, though not all of them. In the table there are around 260,000 clones, around 83% of which are singletons. Sequencing input: peripheral blood. The receptors derive from a man aged 18 to 30 with active or convalescent COVID-19. The CDR3 runs from the conserved cysteine through the conserved F or W. Fields, in order: D gene, clone size, V gene, J gene, CDR3 length, CDR3 DNA, CDR3 protein. The D gene is left open where the match is weak. Size is omitted from some rows. Given values are once, few, many or a class for expanded clones.

d_gene: -; abundance: once; v_gene: TRBV28; j_gene: TRBJ1-1; len: 14; CDR3nt: TGTGCCAGCAGTTTACCAGGGGCCCAGGCTGAAGCTTTCTTT; CDR3aa: CASSLPGAQAEAFF
d_gene: -; abundance: -; v_gene: TRBV12-3/TRBV12-4; j_gene: TRBJ2-3; len: 13; CDR3nt: TGTGCTGAGGGAGACCGCCGCACAGATACGCAGTATTTT; CDR3aa: CAEGDRRTDTQYF
d_gene: TRBD1; abundance: -; v_gene: TRBV12-5; j_gene: TRBJ1-1; len: 12; CDR3nt: TGTGCTGGGGGACAGGTTCGCACTGAAGCTTTCTTT; CDR3aa: CAGGQVRTEAFF
d_gene: TRBD1; abundance: once; v_gene: TRBV27; j_gene: TRBJ1-4; len: 13; CDR3nt: TGTGCCAGCAGGGACAGGGCTAATGAAAAACTGTTTTTT; CDR3aa: CASRDRANEKLFF
d_gene: -; abundance: few; v_gene: TRBV7-3; j_gene: TRBJ1-1; len: 13; CDR3nt: TGTGCCAGCAGCCAGGGTCCTAACACTGAAGCTTTCTTT; CDR3aa: CASSQGPNTEAFF
d_gene: TRBD2; abundance: -; v_gene: TRBV30; j_gene: TRBJ2-7; len: 18; CDR3nt: TGTGCCTGGAGTGAAACGGGCCGTATTCGGACTAGCCCCTACGAGCAGTACTTC; CDR3aa: CAWSETGRIRTSPYEQYF
d_gene: TRBD1; abundance: -; v_gene: TRBV29-1; j_gene: TRBJ1-1; len: 12; CDR3nt: TGCAGCGCCGTACAGGGGTTCACTGAAGCTTTCTTT; CDR3aa: CSAVQGFTEAFF
d_gene: TRBD1; abundance: -; v_gene: TRBV5-4; j_gene: TRBJ1-3; len: 16; CDR3nt: TGTGCCAGCAGCCCGGACAGGGCGGTCTCTGGAAACACCATATATTTT; CDR3aa: CASSPDRAVSGNTIYF
d_gene: TRBD2; abundance: -; v_gene: TRBV25-1; j_gene: TRBJ2-3; len: 15; CDR3nt: TGTGCCAGCAGTGGACTAGCGGGGGACACAGATACGCAGTATTTT; CDR3aa: CASSGLAGDTDTQYF
d_gene: -; abundance: few; v_gene: TRBV30; j_gene: TRBJ1-6; len: 17; CDR3nt: TGTGCCTGGAGTGTAATCAGGTCGGGAACCTATAATTCACCCCTCCACTTT; CDR3aa: CAWSVIRSGTYNSPLHF
d_gene: TRBD1; abundance: -; v_gene: TRBV11-2; j_gene: TRBJ1-2; len: 14; CDR3nt: TGTGCCAGCAGCCTGGGACAGGGGGACTATGGCTACACCTTC; CDR3aa: CASSLGQGDYGYTF
d_gene: -; abundance: -; v_gene: TRBV24-1; j_gene: TRBJ1-4; len: 14; CDR3nt: TGTGCCACCAGTGATGACAGAAAAGGGGAAAAACTGTTTTTT; CDR3aa: CATSDDRKGEKLFF
d_gene: -; abundance: -; v_gene: TRBV11-3; j_gene: TRBJ1-1; len: 13; CDR3nt: TGTGCCAGCAGCCTAGGACAAAGCACTGAAGCTTTCTTT; CDR3aa: CASSLGQSTEAFF
d_gene: -; abundance: -; v_gene: TRBV3-1/TRBV3-2; j_gene: TRBJ2-5; len: 15; CDR3nt: TGTGCCAGCAGCCAAGATGGAGCCCCTCGAGAGACCCAGTACTTC; CDR3aa: CASSQDGAPRETQYF
d_gene: -; abundance: -; v_gene: TRBV27; j_gene: TRBJ1-2; len: 13; CDR3nt: TGTGCCAGCAGTTTGTGGGGGGATTACGGCTACACCTTC; CDR3aa: CASSLWGDYGYTF
d_gene: TRBD1; abundance: -; v_gene: TRBV6-6; j_gene: TRBJ2-5; len: 15; CDR3nt: TGTGCCAGCACCCCAGGGGGCGCTTCGGCAGAGACCCAGTACTTC; CDR3aa: CASTPGGASAETQYF
d_gene: -; abundance: -; v_gene: TRBV29-1; j_gene: TRBJ2-7; len: 12; CDR3nt: TGCAGCGTCGGCCCCAGGATTGGGGAGCAGTACTTC; CDR3aa: CSVGPRIGEQYF
d_gene: TRBD2; abundance: -; v_gene: TRBV3-1/TRBV3-2; j_gene: TRBJ2-7; len: 15; CDR3nt: TGTGCCAGCAGCCCGGCGGGAGGGTTGGGTCGCGAGCAGTACTTC; CDR3aa: CASSPAGGLGREQYF
d_gene: -; abundance: -; v_gene: TRBV7-9; j_gene: TRBJ1-3; len: 15; CDR3nt: TGTGCCAGCAGCTTAGATGCAGGTTCTGGAAACACCATATATTTT; CDR3aa: CASSLDAGSGNTIYF
d_gene: TRBD2; abundance: -; v_gene: TRBV6-6; j_gene: TRBJ2-2; len: 17; CDR3nt: TGTGCCAGCAGTCGGACTAGCGGGGGATCGAACACCGGGGAGCTGTTTTTT; CDR3aa: CASSRTSGGSNTGELFF
d_gene: -; abundance: once; v_gene: TRBV27; j_gene: TRBJ1-4; len: 11; CDR3nt: TGTGCCAGCAGTTCAAATGAAAAACTGTTTTTT; CDR3aa: CASSSNEKLFF
d_gene: -; abundance: -; v_gene: TRBV3-1/TRBV3-2; j_gene: TRBJ1-4; len: 13; CDR3nt: TGTGCCAGCAGCCAACAGGTTAATGAAAAACTGTTTTTT; CDR3aa: CASSQQVNEKLFF
d_gene: TRBD2; abundance: -; v_gene: TRBV19; j_gene: TRBJ2-5; len: 16; CDR3nt: TGTGCCAGTAGTATCGGGGGGGTGGTGTCCCCAGAGACCCAGTACTTC; CDR3aa: CASSIGGVVSPETQYF